The 18 T cell receptor beta chains given below trace back to one sample, sequenced in a study of T cells after somatic rescue of genetic block. TCRdb's copy holds only in-frame clones and misses some; the assay was immunoSEQ multiplex PCR. The table shows tens of thousands of clones, with 92% occurring only once. The sample taken for sequencing was peripheral blood mononuclear cells (PBMCs). All receptors derive from a middle-aged man.

The chain recombines TRBV4-2 with TRBJ1-1; the match to TRBD1 covers 7 bases. Germline V gene data show CDR1 as LGHNA and CDR2 as YNFKEQ. The CDR3 covers 15 residues. V shed 5 bases and J 1 base; nucleotides not matched to a gene: 7. For the CDR3, the DNA is TGTGCCAGCAGCTTTCGACAGGGAGAGAACACTGAAGCTTTCTTT. Amino acids: CASSFRQGENTEAFF.

CDR3 DNA sequence: TGCGCCAGCAGCCTGGGACAGGGGAAGGCAGATACGCAGTATTTT. Translating gives CASSLGQGKADTQYF. The chain uses TRBV4-1 and TRBJ2-3; 10 bases are shared with TRBD1. The germline CDR1 and CDR2 sequences are MGHRA and YSYEKL. This CDR3 has 15 amino acids. V lost 4 bases and J lost 4; bases outside the gene matches: 5.

The chain joins TRBV5-1 to TRBJ2-7; possibly TRBD2 for D (7 bases). Trimming left V 2 bases short and J 3 bases short, with 12 bases between. The CDR3 consists of 14 residues. Germline CDR1 and CDR2: SGHRS and YFSETQ. The CDR3 coding sequence is TGCGCCAGCAGCTTAGGCGGGGGCCACTACGAGCAGTACTTC. Translating gives CASSLGGGHYEQYF.

J is TRBJ2-7 and V is TRBV18; TRBD2 agrees at 8 bases. J gave up 3 bases and V 0 bases, and 4 bases lay outside the gene matches. CDR1 is KGHSH, CDR2 LQKENI, per germline. This CDR3 is 15 amino acids long. The CDR3 is CASSPPSGGNYEQYF. The CDR3 region has the DNA TGTGCCAGCTCACCACCGAGCGGGGGAAACTACGAGCAGTACTTC.

This clone came up a few times. This rearrangement joins TRBV2 to TRBJ2-4; D unclear. CDR1 SNHLY and CDR2 FYNNEI come from the germline V gene. CDR3 length: 13 residues. The V gene lost 2 bases and the J gene lost 8 bases, with 10 bases spanning the gap. CDR3 sequence: CASSEHLDYIQYF. The CDR3 nucleotides are TGTGCCAGCAGTGAACATCTAGATTACATTCAGTACTTC. Full variable domain (outside the CDR3, taken from reference TRBV2 and TRBJ2-4): EPEVTQTPSHQVTQMGQEVILRCVPISNHLYFYWYRQILGQKVEFLVSFYNNEISEKSEIFDDQFSVERPDGSNFTLKIRSTKLEDSAMYFCASSEHLDYIQYFGAGTRLSVL.

The chain combines TRBV7-2 with TRBJ1-1; D gene unclear. Germline V gene lookup returns CDR1 SGHTA and CDR2 FQGNSA. V was trimmed by 7 bases and J by 0 bases, leaving 15 bases between them. The CDR3 contains 15 residues. CDR3 loop: CASISMGNVNTEAFF. In DNA form, the CDR3 reads TGTGCCAGCATTTCTATGGGGAATGTGAACACTGAAGCTTTCTTT.

The chain joins TRBV6-1 to TRBJ2-3; D is tentatively TRBD1 or TRBD2 (7 bases each). Germline CDR1 is MNHNS and CDR2 is SASEGT. The V end lost 11 bases, the J end lost 6 bases, and 21 bases lay between the germline ends. CDR3 size: 14 residues. CDR3 DNA: TGTGCCGGGGGGGAGACAGGGACCTCCGATACGCAGTATTTT. Amino acid sequence: CAGGETGTSDTQYF.

The rearrangement links TRBV10-3 to TRBJ2-7; the D is unclear. CDR3 size: 13 residues. Germline V gives CDR1 ENHRY, CDR2 SYGVKD. V was trimmed by 0 bases and J by 3 bases, leaving 6 bases between them. CDR3 nucleotide sequence: TGTGCCATCAGTGAGTCGTTTGGCTACGAGCAGTACTTC. Its translation is CAISESFGYEQYF.

The chain recombines TRBV27 with TRBJ2-7, with D perhaps given as TRBD1 or TRBD2 (5 bases each). The V end was cut by 5 bases, the J end by 0 bases, with 14 bases between. This CDR3 region has 15 residues. Germline CDR1 is MNHEY and CDR2 is SMNVEV (reference sequence). CDR3 DNA sequence: TGTGCCAGCAGTACCCGGGACGAGGGCTCCTACGAGCAGTACTTC. Its protein is CASSTRDEGSYEQYF.

The V and J genes are TRBV5-4 and TRBJ1-1, with 7 bases lining up with TRBD1. Germline V gives CDR1 SGHNT, CDR2 YYREEE (reference sequence). The CDR3 length is 15 residues. The V and J ends lost 5 bases and 4 bases, in that order; junction bases with no gene match: 11. The chain's CDR3 is CASSQPDRVGTEAFF. The DNA for the CDR3 is TGTGCCAGCAGTCAACCCGACAGGGTGGGCACTGAAGCTTTCTTT.

This chain joins TRBV4-1 and TRBJ1-1; tentative D call: TRBD1 (6 bases). V was pared by 4 bases and J by 5 bases, with 17 bases between. The CDR3 loop spans 15 amino acids. Germline V gene data show CDR1 as MGHRA and CDR2 as YSYEKL. The DNA of the CDR3 is TGCGCCAGCAGCCTACGGGGGCAGGGTTGGACTGAAGCTTTCTTT. Its translation is CASSLRGQGWTEAFF.

About this clone: The junction shows a germline mismatch at one end, possibly a read error. CDR3 loop: CASSVYGQPSRANVLTF. CDR3 nucleotides: TGTGCCAGCAGCGTCTACGGACAGCCCTCTCGGGCCAACGTCCTGACTTTC. The chain has TRBV9 and TRBJ2-6; D possibly corresponds to TRBD1 (6 bases). CDR1 and CDR2 (germline): SGDLS, YYNGEE. The CDR3 extends over 17 amino acids.

This sequence joins TRBV5-1 and TRBJ2-5; 14 nucleotides align to TRBD2. CDR1 is SGHRS, CDR2 YFSETQ, per germline. CDR3 length equals 16 residues. After removal of 1 base from V and 5 bases from J, the junction contained 4 bases not matched to a gene. Written as DNA, the CDR3 is TGCGCCAGCAGCTTGCCCCGGACTAGCGGGAGGGAGACCCAGTACTTC. Protein product: CASSLPRTSGRETQYF.

The chain is built from TRBV28 and TRBJ2-3; D gene unclear. The CDR3 has 13 amino acids. V dropped 10 bases and J dropped 2 bases, with 13 bases sitting between them. Germline assignment: CDR1 MDHEN and CDR2 SYDVKM. This CDR3 is CATKTPDTDTQYF. The CDR3 nucleotides are TGTGCCACCAAGACCCCGGACACAGATACGCAGTATTTT.

V gene TRBV6-1 combines with J gene TRBJ2-3; TRBD2 aligns across 7 bases. CDR3 length: 14 amino acids. After removal of 1 base from V and 6 bases from J, the junction contained 4 bases not matched to a gene. CDR1 and CDR2 from the germline V gene are MNHNS and SASEGT. CDR3 residues: CASSEGGSGDTQYF. The CDR3 bases are TGTGCCAGCAGTGAAGGTGGTAGCGGGGATACGCAGTATTTT.

This clone occurred once. V usage is TRBV5-1 and J usage is TRBJ2-5; 9 nucleotides agree with TRBD2. TRBJ2-7 matches the DNA end more closely, so the J call is doubtful. The CDR3 length is 14 residues. Germline V gene sequence: CDR1 SGHRS, CDR2 YFSETQ. CDR3: CASSVGLARYEQYF. The CDR3 DNA reads as TGCGCCAGCAGCGTAGGACTAGCGAGGTACGAGCAGTACTTC.

The V and J genes are TRBV7-6 and TRBJ1-5; 7 bases line up with TRBD1. The J segment lost 3 bases and the V segment lost 5 bases, leaving 10 bases of the junction unmatched. The germline V gene encodes CDR1 SGHVS and CDR2 FNYEAQ. This CDR3 spans 16 amino acids. Here the CDR3 reads CASSPSGGGPNQPQHF. The CDR3 bases are TGTGCCAGCAGCCCTTCAGGGGGAGGGCCCAATCAGCCCCAGCATTTT.

This rearrangement joins TRBV28 to TRBJ2-7, with no clear D. The CDR3 runs to 11 residues. The V and J ends lost 7 bases and 5 bases respectively, with 9 bases between them. From germline, CDR1 is MDHEN and CDR2 SYDVKM. The CDR3, as DNA: TGTGCCAGCACTATGATGGACGAGCAGTACTTC. The encoded protein is CASTMMDEQYF.